The present TCR beta chain was sequenced within a study of regulatory T cells in long-lasting Graves disease. Whole-study findings and limits: What was studied was peripheral blood only, and not thyroid tissue.

iRepertoire HTBI primers and Arm-PCR of CDR3 regions built TCR beta libraries. TCRdb itself ran the multiplex PCR reads through MiXCR, one entry per CDR3 protein. The data hold about 530,000 distinct CDR3 sequences, with about 15% observed a single time. V was cut by 0 bases and J by 1 base, with 9 bases left in between. CDR3 length: 15 amino acids. CDR1 is MNHNY and CDR2 is SVGAGI in the germline V gene (reference sequence). The time point is: newly diagnosed GD, antithyroid drugs for less than 3 months. PBMC RNA served as the TCR library source. Recruitment took place at an endocrinology department in Xi'an, China. This clonotype was recorded many times. The antigen is unknown. These data were also filed under a second study, of T cells in Graves' hyperthyroidism and ophthalmopathy. That work adds: Graves' hyperthyroidism without ophthalmopathy progression within 18 months was termed stable. From stable hyperthyroidism, ophthalmopathy was separated by a 13 V-J model.

This specimen consisted of peripheral blood mononuclear cells (PBMCs), obtained at new diagnosis, from a patient treated with antithyroid drugs. J is TRBJ2-5 and V is TRBV6-6, with unresolved D. The source is a woman aged 35-65 years with Graves disease. CDR3 amino acids: CASSYSYQAQETQYF. Written as DNA, the CDR3 is TGTGCCAGCAGTTACTCGTACCAAGCCCAAGAGACCCAGTACTTC.